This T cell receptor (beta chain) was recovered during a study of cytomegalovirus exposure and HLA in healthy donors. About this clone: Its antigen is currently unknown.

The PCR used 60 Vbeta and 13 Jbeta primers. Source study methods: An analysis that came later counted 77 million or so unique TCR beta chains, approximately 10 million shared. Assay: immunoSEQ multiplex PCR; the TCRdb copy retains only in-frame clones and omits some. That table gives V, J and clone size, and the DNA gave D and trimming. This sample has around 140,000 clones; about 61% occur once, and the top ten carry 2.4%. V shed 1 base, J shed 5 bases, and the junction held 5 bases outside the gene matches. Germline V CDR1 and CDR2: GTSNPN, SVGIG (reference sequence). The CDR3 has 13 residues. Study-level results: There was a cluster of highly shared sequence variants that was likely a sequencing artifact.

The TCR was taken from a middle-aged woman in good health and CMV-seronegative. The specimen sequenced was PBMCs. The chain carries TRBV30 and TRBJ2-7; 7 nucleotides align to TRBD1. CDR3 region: CAWSATGVDEQYF. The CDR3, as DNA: TGTGCCTGGAGTGCCACAGGGGTTGACGAGCAGTACTTC.